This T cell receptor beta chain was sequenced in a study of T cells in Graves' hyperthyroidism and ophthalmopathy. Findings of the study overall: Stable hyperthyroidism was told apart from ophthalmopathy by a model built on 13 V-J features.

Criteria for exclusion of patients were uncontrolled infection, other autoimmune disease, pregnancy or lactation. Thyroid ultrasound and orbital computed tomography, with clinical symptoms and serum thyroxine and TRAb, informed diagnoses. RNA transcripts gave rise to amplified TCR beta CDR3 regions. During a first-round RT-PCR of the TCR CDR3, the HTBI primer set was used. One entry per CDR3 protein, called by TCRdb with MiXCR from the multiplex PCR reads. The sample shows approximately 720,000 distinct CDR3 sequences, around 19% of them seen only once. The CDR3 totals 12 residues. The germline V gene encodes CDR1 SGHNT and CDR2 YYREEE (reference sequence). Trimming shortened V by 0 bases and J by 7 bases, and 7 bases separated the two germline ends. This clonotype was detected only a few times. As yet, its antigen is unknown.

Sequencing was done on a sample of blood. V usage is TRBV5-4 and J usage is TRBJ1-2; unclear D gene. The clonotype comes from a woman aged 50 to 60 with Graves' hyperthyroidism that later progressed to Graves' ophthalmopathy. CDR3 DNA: TGTGCCAGCAGCTTGGAAGCAGGTGGCTACACCTTC. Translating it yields CASSLEAGGYTF.